These 3 T cell receptor beta chains were all obtained from the same sample, sequenced in a study of CXCR4 blockade with PD-1 therapy in pancreatic cancer. Generated by immunoSEQ multiplex PCR, the TCRdb table keeps only in-frame clones and is missing some. This table has 650 to 950 clones, about 35% appearing once. The sequenced sample was tumor tissue. These receptor sequences come from a human donor with pancreatic ductal adenocarcinoma.

This chain uses TRBV9 with TRBJ1-3; TRBD1 agrees at 7 bases. After removal of 5 bases from V and 3 bases from J, the junction contained 5 bases not matched to a gene. Germline CDR1 SGDLS, CDR2 YYNGEE. This CDR3 comprises 14 residues. In DNA form, the CDR3 reads TGTGCCAGCAGTCCCTCAGGGGGTGGAAACACCATATATTTT. It translates to CASSPSGGGNTIYF.

As regards this clone: An end of the junction differs from the germline gene, which may be a read error. J is TRBJ2-2 and V is TRBV11-3, with D tentatively TRBD1 (5 bases). This CDR3 is 15 amino acids long. Germline loops: CDR1 SGHNT, CDR2 YENEEA. CDR3 sequence: CASSAMDTYTGELFF. The CDR3 coding sequence is TGTGCTAGCAGCGCCATGGACACCTACACCGGGGAGCTGTTTTTT.

In its sample, this clone was seen a few times. The V gene is TRBV28, the J gene TRBJ2-4, with TRBD1 matching 10 bases. Germline assignment: CDR1 MDHEN and CDR2 SYDVKM. V trimming: 2 bases; J trimming: 6 bases; junction bases outside the gene matches: 4. The CDR3 contains 15 residues. CDR3 nucleotide sequence: TGTGCCAGCAGTTTAGCCGGGACAGGGGTAAACATTCAGTACTTC. The encoded protein is CASSLAGTGVNIQYF.